A single sample is the source of the 25 T cell receptor beta chains below, sequenced in a study of cytomegalovirus exposure and HLA in healthy donors. PCR was performed using 60 Vbeta and 13 Jbeta primers. Sequencing was performed with immunoSEQ multiplex PCR; in TCRdb, only in-frame clones are kept and a portion is missing. The sample includes 100,000 or so clones, around 62% of them seen just once. The sequenced sample was PBMCs. All receptors come from a young man in good health and CMV-seropositive.

V gene TRBV6-1 combines with J gene TRBJ1-2; D uncertain. V gave up 5 bases and J gave up 3 bases, with 10 bases separating them. The germline V gene has CDR1 MNHNS and CDR2 SASEGT. The CDR3 consists of 13 residues. The CDR3 DNA follows: TGTGCCAGCAGTCCTGGCGGGTACTATGGCTACACCTTC. It specifies CASSPGGYYGYTF.

This clone came up a few times. This sequence joins TRBV6-6 and TRBJ2-1; 7 bases are a match to TRBD1. The CDR3 spans 15 residues. Germline V gene sequence: CDR1 MNHNY, CDR2 SVGAGI (reference sequence). V lost 2 bases, J lost 5 bases, and 6 bases stayed unmatched. CDR3 protein: CASSYTTGANNEQFF. As DNA, the CDR3 is TGTGCCAGCAGTTACACCACAGGGGCCAACAATGAGCAGTTCTTC.

The rearrangement uses TRBV19 and TRBJ2-5; 9 bases match TRBD1. The CDR3 totals 16 residues. J lost 5 bases, V lost 5 bases, and 12 bases had no gene match. In germline, CDR1 is LNHDA, CDR2 SQIVND (reference sequence). Written as DNA, the CDR3 is TGTGCCAGTAGTCAGGGGGACAGGGTCCGTGGGGAGACCCAGTACTTC. Translating it yields CASSQGDRVRGETQYF.

V usage is TRBV9 and J usage is TRBJ1-1, with D possibly TRBD1 on 5 matching bases. The length of the CDR3 is 13 residues. CDR1 is SGDLS, CDR2 YYNGEE, per germline. The V gene lost 2 bases and the J gene lost 5 bases, with 10 bases spanning the gap. CDR3 sequence: CASSVGGRTEAFF. The CDR3, as DNA: TGTGCCAGCAGCGTGGGGGGGAGGACTGAAGCTTTCTTT.

The rearrangement joins TRBV5-1 to TRBJ1-1; D may be TRBD1 (5 bases). The CDR3 contains 15 residues. Germline CDR1 is SGHRS and CDR2 is YFSETQ. Trimming cost V 0 bases and J 6 bases, with 15 bases left between them. CDR3 in DNA: TGCGCCAGCAGCTTGGAGTTGCAGGGTGGGGCTGAAGCTTTCTTT. Its translation is CASSLELQGGAEAFF.

The J gene is TRBJ1-5, the V gene TRBV6-5; 10 nucleotides align to TRBD1. This CDR3 is built from 15 residues. J lost 2 bases, V lost 6 bases, and 4 bases had no gene match. In germline, CDR1 is MNHEY, CDR2 SVGAGI. The CDR3 region is CASSRTGGGNQPQHF. Written as DNA, the CDR3 is TGTGCCAGCAGCAGGACAGGGGGTGGCAATCAGCCCCAGCATTTT.

This clone was counted between two and nine times. The V and J genes are TRBV27 and TRBJ2-2; possibly TRBD1 for D (5 bases). CDR1 is MNHEY and CDR2 is SMNVEV in the germline V gene (reference sequence). The CDR3 length is 13 residues. V was pared by 7 bases and J by 5 bases, with 11 bases between. The CDR3 DNA is TGTGCCAGCACCCGCCCAGGGACCGGGGAGCTGTTTTTT. Translation: CASTRPGTGELFF.

This clone was observed a single time. V usage is TRBV4-1 and J usage is TRBJ1-2; 10 bases match TRBD1. This CDR3 has 18 amino acids. J was trimmed by 0 bases and V by 4 bases; bases with no gene match: 11. Looked up from germline, CDR1 is MGHRA and CDR2 is YSYEKL. CDR3 region: CASSLIAGGTGANYGYTF. In DNA, the CDR3 is TGCGCCAGCAGCCTAATCGCCGGCGGGACAGGGGCTAACTATGGCTACACCTTC.

The chain links TRBV5-1 to TRBJ1-2; D is perhaps TRBD1 (5 bases). This CDR3 region has 18 residues. CDR1 and CDR2 from the germline V gene are SGHRS and YFSETQ. With 0 bases removed from V and 0 bases from J, the gap between germline ends came to 18 bases. The CDR3: CASSLGGGIKETNYGYTF. DNA of the CDR3: TGCGCCAGCAGCTTGGGGGGGGGAATTAAAGAAACTAACTATGGCTACACCTTC.

The DNA of the CDR3 is TGTGCCAGCAGCCTCCGCCTAGCGGGGGCGGGGGAGCAGTACTTC. Its protein product is CASSLRLAGAGEQYF. The V call is TRBV14, the J call TRBJ2-7; 10 positions agree with TRBD2. J lost 7 bases, V lost 4 bases, and 10 bases had no gene match. Germline-derived CDR1 and CDR2 are SGHDN and FVKESK. The CDR3 is 15 amino acids.

The CDR3, as DNA: TGCGCCAGCAGCTTGGGACAGGGAGGCTACGAGCAGTACTTC. Translating it yields CASSLGQGGYEQYF. The rearrangement joins TRBV5-1 to TRBJ2-7, with TRBD1 as a possible D gene (7 bases). Trimming cost V 0 bases and J 3 bases, with 10 bases left between them. The germline V gene has CDR1 SGHRS and CDR2 YFSETQ. The CDR3 has 14 amino acids.

The rearrangement uses TRBV5-4 and TRBJ2-1; D is unclear. The V end was cut by 5 bases, the J end by 0 bases, with 9 bases between. The CDR3 runs 14 residues. Germline loops: CDR1 SGHNT, CDR2 YYREEE (reference sequence). The CDR3 here is CASSLLNSYNEQFF. CDR3 DNA: TGTGCCAGCAGTCTACTCAACTCCTACAATGAGCAGTTCTTC.

This clone was observed a single time. The chain is built from TRBV6-1 and TRBJ2-5; D not certain. The ends were cut back, 4 bases at V and 0 bases at J, with 12 bases in the middle. The germline V gene has CDR1 MNHNS and CDR2 SASEGT. The CDR3 runs 15 residues. The CDR3 loop is CASSVFTTYQETQYF. The CDR3 nucleotides are TGTGCCAGCAGTGTGTTTACAACGTACCAAGAGACCCAGTACTTC.

This chain links TRBV15 with TRBJ2-3; 10 positions match TRBD1. This CDR3 region has 15 residues. Unmatched junction bases numbered 12, after V lost 10 bases and J lost 5 bases. CDR1 LNHNV and CDR2 YYDKDF come from the germline V gene (reference sequence). Here the CDR3 DNA reads TGTGCCATAAGGAACCGGGACAGGGGAAGAGATACGCAGTATTTT. Protein product: CAIRNRDRGRDTQYF.

This clone was observed a single time. The chain combines TRBV5-6 with TRBJ2-1; 13 nucleotides match TRBD2. V was pared by 4 bases and J by 8 bases, with 6 bases of the junction left unmatched. Germline CDR1 SGHDT, CDR2 YYEEEE. The CDR3 runs to 15 residues. CDR3 in amino acids: CASSPGTSGDHEQFF. In DNA, the CDR3 is TGTGCCAGCAGCCCGGGGACTAGCGGGGATCATGAGCAGTTCTTC.

The V gene is TRBV6-1, the J gene TRBJ1-2, with 7 bases that match TRBD1. The V gene's germline CDR1 is MNHNS and CDR2 SASEGT. With V trimmed by 8 bases and J by 4 bases, 10 bases remained unmatched. The CDR3 is made up of 14 amino acids. CDR3 in amino acids: CASQPYRGIYGYTF. DNA of the CDR3: TGTGCCAGCCAACCGTACAGGGGTATCTATGGCTACACCTTC.

The chain is built from TRBV7-7 and TRBJ2-7; 12 nucleotides align to TRBD2. The CDR3 extends over 16 amino acids. The V segment lost 2 bases and the J segment 3 bases; nucleotides outside the gene matches: 5. The germline gives CDR1 SSHAT, CDR2 FNYEAQ (reference sequence). DNA for the CDR3: TGTGCCAGCAGCTTAAACGAACTAGCGGGGGGCTACGAGCAGTACTTC. This sequence encodes CASSLNELAGGYEQYF.

The table lists this clone with a few counts. The rearrangement uses TRBV21-1 and TRBJ2-5; the table's D gene call, TRBD1, was not cross checked with the DNA. TRBV21-1 is given as a pseudogene. This CDR3 region has 16 residues. CDR3: CASSKFVAGAQETQYF. The DNA for the CDR3 is TGTGCCAGCAGCAAATTCGTGGCAGGGGCCCAAGAGACCCAGTACTTC.

The chain joins TRBV5-6 to TRBJ2-7, with 9 bases lining up with TRBD1. The CDR3 covers 17 residues. Germline V CDR1 and CDR2: SGHDT, YYEEEE. J lost 1 base, V lost 4 bases, and 12 bases had no gene match. The CDR3 here is CASSPGTGSYSSYEQYF. The CDR3 DNA is TGTGCCAGCAGCCCTGGGACAGGGAGTTATAGTTCCTACGAGCAGTACTTC.

This chain uses TRBV10-3 with TRBJ1-2; D remains ambiguous. Germline lookup yields CDR1 ENHRY and CDR2 SYGVKD. V gave up 0 bases and J gave up 6 bases, with 8 bases separating them. The CDR3 contains 13 residues. CDR3 sequence reads: CAISESEGNGYTF. The CDR3 nucleotides are TGTGCCATCAGTGAGTCGGAGGGAAATGGCTACACCTTC.

The chain carries TRBV6-5 and TRBJ1-2; D perhaps matches TRBD1 (5 bases). Trimming removed 5 bases from V and 5 bases from J, with 6 bases in between. Germline CDR1 and CDR2: MNHEY and SVGAGI. The CDR3 runs 11 residues. The CDR3 region is CASSDSYGYTF. In nucleotides, the CDR3 is TGTGCCAGCAGTGACAGTTATGGCTACACCTTC.

This clone was detected once. The V gene is TRBV6-5, the J gene TRBJ2-6; no clear D. With 6 bases removed from V and 0 bases from J, the gap between germline ends came to 9 bases. From germline, CDR1 is MNHEY and CDR2 SVGAGI. CDR3 size: 15 residues. CDR3 coding DNA: TGTGCCAGCAGGAACACACGCTCTGGGGCCAACGTCCTGACTTTC. This sequence encodes CASRNTRSGANVLTF.

This rearrangement joins TRBV7-2 to TRBJ1-3; D is unresolved. The V end lost 1 base, the J end lost 5 bases, and 18 bases lay between the germline ends. Germline V gives CDR1 SGHTA, CDR2 FQGNSA. The CDR3 runs to 17 residues. The CDR3 loop reads CASSLGGWETRRNTIYF. Here the CDR3 DNA reads TGTGCCAGCAGCTTAGGGGGATGGGAGACACGGCGAAACACCATATATTTT.

This clone occurred once. The V call is TRBV9, the J call TRBJ2-1, with 7 bases that match TRBD2. V gave up 0 bases and J gave up 8 bases; unmatched junction bases: 5. Per the germline V gene, CDR1 is SGDLS and CDR2 is YYNGEE. The CDR3 has 14 amino acids. The chain's CDR3 is CASSVAGGMYEQFF. CDR3 in DNA: TGTGCCAGCAGCGTAGCGGGGGGAATGTATGAGCAGTTCTTC.

The chain joins TRBV5-4 to TRBJ2-7; D call uncertain. The germline CDR1 and CDR2 sequences are SGHNT and YYREEE (reference sequence). The CDR3 totals 13 residues. The V end was cut by 3 bases, the J end by 0 bases, with 7 bases between. The CDR3 nucleotides are TGTGCCAGCAGCTCCCGTTCCTCCTACGAGCAGTACTTC. This codes for CASSSRSSYEQYF.